Presented here are 26 T cell receptor beta chains from one specimen sequenced in a study of T cells in Graves' hyperthyroidism and ophthalmopathy. Regions amplified from RNA transcripts were the TCR beta CDR3 regions. The HTBI primer set drove a first-round RT-PCR of the TCR CDR3. TCRdb called the multiplex PCR reads again in MiXCR, with one record for every CDR3 protein. The top ten clones hold around 9.6% of a sample with hundreds of thousands of distinct CDR3 sequences, 14% of them seen once. Sequenced input: blood. The source is a woman in her late teens or twenties with Graves' hyperthyroidism.

The chain carries TRBV4-2 and TRBJ1-1, with D maybe TRBD1 (5 bases). Germline CDR1 and CDR2: LGHNA and YNFKEQ. Trimming took off 5 bases at V and 4 bases at J, with 17 bases between the two ends. The CDR3 runs to 15 residues. The CDR3 DNA is TGTGCCAGCAGCGAACAGGTCGCCTCCTCCACTGAAGCTTTCTTT. Translation gives CASSEQVASSTEAFF.

This clonotype has only a few counts. This rearrangement joins TRBV7-9 to TRBJ1-1; possibly TRBD1 for D (6 bases). V was cut by 0 bases and J by 0 bases, with 11 bases left in between. Germline V gene data show CDR1 as SEHNR and CDR2 as FQNEAQ (reference sequence). CDR3 length: 16 residues. Here the CDR3 DNA reads TGTGCCAGCAGCTTAGCACGGACAGCCGTGAACACTGAAGCTTTCTTT. Residues: CASSLARTAVNTEAFF. The variable domain in full, with the rest retrieved from reference TRBV7-9 and TRBJ1-1, is DTGVSQNPRHKITKRGQNVTFRCDPISEHNRLYWYRQTLGQGPEFLTYFQNEAQLEKSRLLSDRFSAERPKGSFSTLEIQRTEQGDSAMYLCASSLARTAVNTEAFFGQGTRLTVV.

The V and J genes are TRBV13 and TRBJ1-3; no clear D. V lost 6 bases and J 0 bases, leaving 15 bases between the germline ends. Germline CDR1 and CDR2: PRHDT and FYEKMQ (reference sequence). The CDR3 consists of 16 residues. CDR3 protein: CASSFGVDISGNTIYF. In DNA form, the CDR3 reads TGTGCCAGCAGTTTTGGGGTCGACATCTCTGGAAACACCATATATTTT.

There are many counts of this clonotype. V gene TRBV3-1 combines with J gene TRBJ2-1; the D gene is possibly TRBD2 (6 bases). The CDR3 is 15 residues long. The germline V gene has CDR1 LGHDT and CDR2 YNNKEL (reference sequence). The V end was cut by 4 bases, the J end by 0 bases, with 10 bases between. For the CDR3, the DNA is TGTGCCAGCAGCCGGGGTAGCGGCTCCTACAATGAGCAGTTCTTC. Amino acids: CASSRGSGSYNEQFF.

At least ten counts were recorded for this clonotype. The rearrangement links TRBV7-8 to TRBJ2-7; 7 nucleotides match TRBD1. CDR1 and CDR2 from the germline V gene are SGHVS and FQNEAQ. The CDR3 spans 15 residues. With 0 bases clipped from V and 6 bases from J, the junction kept 8 bases outside the gene matches. In DNA, the CDR3 is TGTGCCAGCAGCTTAGCGAGGACAGGCCCGAGCGAGCAGTACTTC. It is translated as CASSLARTGPSEQYF.

The genes are TRBV29-1 and TRBJ2-1; D is possibly TRBD2 (5 bases). Trimming shortened V by 5 bases and J by 8 bases, and 28 bases separated the two germline ends. Per the germline V gene, CDR1 is SQVTM and CDR2 is ANQGSEA. This CDR3 comprises 17 residues. The CDR3 loop reads CSVWTLAGASFTDEQFF. CDR3 nucleotides: TGCAGCGTTTGGACTCTAGCCGGCGCATCGTTCACGGATGAGCAGTTCTTC.

The V gene is TRBV6-1, the J gene TRBJ1-3; TRBD1 matches 8 bases. V lost 5 bases to trimming and J lost 0 bases; unmatched junction nucleotides: 6. Germline CDR1 is MNHNS and CDR2 is SASEGT. This CDR3 spans 16 amino acids. This chain's CDR3 is CASSTGDRHSGNTIYF. The CDR3 nucleotides read TGTGCCAGCAGTACCGGGGACAGGCACTCTGGAAACACCATATATTTT.

V gene TRBV18 combines with J gene TRBJ2-4; the D gene could be TRBD1 or TRBD2 (6 bases each). The CDR3 has 13 amino acids. Germline CDR1 is KGHSH and CDR2 is LQKENI. Trimming removed 5 bases from V and 5 bases from J, with 10 bases in between. CDR3 sequence reads: CASSGGLENIQYF. In nucleotides, the CDR3 is TGTGCCAGCTCAGGGGGGCTAGAAAACATTCAGTACTTC.

This clonotype occurred many times. CDR3 region: CSARQGFYEQYF. The CDR3 bases are TGCAGTGCTAGACAGGGGTTCTACGAGCAGTACTTC. The chain carries TRBV20-1 and TRBJ2-7, with D possibly matching TRBD1 (6 bases). Germline assignment: CDR1 DFQATT and CDR2 SNEGSKA (reference sequence). This CDR3 has 12 residues. V shed 2 bases and J shed 3 bases, with 8 bases lying between them.

This clonotype was observed a handful of times. The chain has TRBV4-3 and TRBJ2-3, with D maybe TRBD2 (7 bases). This CDR3 has 16 residues. Trimming took off 0 bases at V and 0 bases at J, with 10 bases between the two ends. Germline lookup yields CDR1 LGHNA and CDR2 YSLEER. CDR3 residues: CASSQDRGASTDTQYF. The CDR3 region has the DNA TGCGCCAGCAGCCAAGATCGGGGGGCCAGCACAGATACGCAGTATTTT.

The rearrangement uses TRBV4-3 and TRBJ2-5; tentatively, D is TRBD1 or TRBD2 (6 bases each). This CDR3 has 20 residues. CDR1 is LGHNA, CDR2 YSLEER, per germline. The V and J ends lost 0 bases and 0 bases respectively, with 23 bases between them. The CDR3 DNA reads as TGCGCCAGCAGCCAAGATTCGGGCGGGACAACAAACTCGTACCAAGAGACCCAGTACTTC. It is translated as CASSQDSGGTTNSYQETQYF.

This chain links TRBV30 with TRBJ2-3; the match to TRBD2 covers 8 bases. Trimming removed 1 base from V and 0 bases from J; junction bases left unmatched: 3. The CDR3 sequence is 15 residues long. Germline loops: CDR1 GTSNPN, CDR2 SVGIG (reference sequence). The CDR3 region is CAWSGLAGSTDTQYF. DNA of the CDR3: TGTGCCTGGAGTGGGTTAGCGGGGAGCACAGATACGCAGTATTTT.

This clonotype has at least ten counts. J is TRBJ1-1 and V is TRBV20-1; TRBD1 aligns across 7 bases. Unmatched junction bases numbered 9, after V lost 0 bases and J lost 5 bases. The length of the CDR3 is 15 residues. Germline V gives CDR1 DFQATT, CDR2 SNEGSKA (reference sequence). The CDR3 region is CSARDRAGGWTEAFF. For the CDR3, the DNA is TGCAGTGCTAGAGATAGGGCAGGGGGTTGGACTGAAGCTTTCTTT.

This clonotype appeared many times. This chain connects TRBV30 to TRBJ2-5; D may be TRBD1 (5 bases). Trimming pared 0 bases from V and 2 bases from J, leaving 7 bases between. CDR3 size: 13 residues. Per the germline V gene, CDR1 is GTSNPN and CDR2 is SVGIG (reference sequence). CDR3 sequence: CAWSVRDQETQYF. DNA for the CDR3: TGTGCCTGGAGTGTCAGGGATCAAGAGACCCAGTACTTC.

The chain combines TRBV9 with TRBJ1-5; D is possibly TRBD1 (6 bases). Deletions cut 4 bases from V and 2 bases from J, with 13 bases between. Germline-derived CDR1 and CDR2 are SGDLS and YYNGEE. The CDR3 sequence is 15 residues long. For the CDR3, the DNA is TGTGCCAGCAGCCGACGGGGGCAAGGCAATCAGCCCCAGCATTTT. Its protein is CASSRRGQGNQPQHF.

The CDR3 region is CASSLTSGSTPNEQFF. In nucleotides, the CDR3 is TGTGCCAGCAGCTTGACTAGCGGGAGCACCCCCAATGAGCAGTTCTTC. The chain links TRBV11-2 to TRBJ2-1; TRBD2 matches at 12 bases. CDR1 and CDR2 from the germline V gene are SGHAT and FQNNGV. Trimming at V came to 3 bases and at J to 6 bases, leaving 6 bases not matched to a gene. This CDR3 has 16 amino acids.

This clonotype was observed a few times. This chain links TRBV28 with TRBJ2-7; D unclear. This CDR3 region has 11 residues. Trimming left V 3 bases short and J 9 bases short, with 9 bases between. Germline assignment: CDR1 MDHEN and CDR2 SYDVKM. The CDR3 loop is CASSFFERQYF. Written as DNA, the CDR3 is TGTGCCAGCAGTTTCTTCGAGAGGCAGTACTTC.

This clonotype was recorded many times. This sequence joins TRBV12-3 or TRBV12-4 and TRBJ2-1, with 9 nucleotides matching TRBD2. V shed 6 bases, J shed 7 bases, and the junction held 10 bases outside the gene matches. The CDR3 length is 15 residues. CDR3 region: CASRVSGGIKNEQFF. The CDR3 DNA reads TGTGCCAGCAGGGTTAGCGGGGGAATTAAGAATGAGCAGTTCTTC.

This clonotype was observed a few times. The chain joins TRBV20-1 to TRBJ1-6; D gene ambiguous. Per germline, CDR1 DFQATT and CDR2 SNEGSKA (reference sequence). This CDR3 has 16 amino acids. Trimming stripped 0 bases from V and 0 bases from J, with 9 bases between. In nucleotides, the CDR3 is TGCAGTGCTAGAGATTTCCCGAGCTCCTATAATTCACCCCTCCACTTT. Its protein is CSARDFPSSYNSPLHF.

This clonotype has at least ten counts. CDR3 residues: CASSSLDFAEAFF. The CDR3 bases are TGTGCCAGCAGCTCCTTAGATTTTGCTGAAGCTTTCTTT. V is TRBV3-1 and J is TRBJ1-1; no clear D. The germline V gene encodes CDR1 LGHDT and CDR2 YNNKEL (reference sequence). V was shortened by 5 bases and J by 6 bases, with 13 bases between the two germline ends. This CDR3 spans 13 amino acids.

This clonotype was counted many times. The chain uses TRBV3-1 and TRBJ2-3; 7 bases are shared with TRBD1. There are 16 residues in the CDR3. The V segment lost 6 bases and the J segment 1 base; nucleotides outside the gene matches: 10. Germline lookup yields CDR1 LGHDT and CDR2 YNNKEL (reference sequence). The CDR3 here is CASSHEGARGTDTQYF. CDR3 sequence (DNA): TGTGCCAGCAGTCACGAGGGGGCGCGGGGCACAGATACGCAGTATTTT.

The chain combines TRBV7-2 with TRBJ1-1; no firm D call. The CDR3 is made up of 13 amino acids. The V gene's germline CDR1 is SGHTA and CDR2 FQGNSA. Trimming removed 5 bases at V and 3 bases at J, with 10 bases between. In nucleotides, the CDR3 is TGTGCCAGCAGCCCAGGTCAAGACACTGAAGCTTTCTTT. Its protein product is CASSPGQDTEAFF. Complete variable domain (other parts from reference TRBV7-2 and TRBJ1-1): GAGVSQSPSNKVTEKGKDVELRCDPISGHTALYWYRQSLGQGLEFLIYFQGNSAPDKSGLPSDRFSAERTGGSVSTLTIQRTQQEDSAVYLCASSPGQDTEAFFGQGTRLTVV.

This clonotype was recorded many times. The chain carries TRBV2 and TRBJ2-7; no reliable D call. Germline-derived CDR1 and CDR2 are SNHLY and FYNNEI. Deletions cut 1 base from V and 2 bases from J, with 15 bases between. CDR3 length: 16 amino acids. The CDR3 region has the DNA TGTGCCAGCAGTGAAGGGCCTCCTCCCCTCCCCTACGAGCAGTACTTC. Its protein product is CASSEGPPPLPYEQYF.

This chain uses TRBV29-1 with TRBJ2-1, with 11 bases matching TRBD2. Germline V gene sequence: CDR1 SQVTM, CDR2 ANQGSEA. The ends lost 7 bases at V and 4 bases at J; junction bases unmatched: 9. The CDR3 runs 15 residues. The CDR3 sequence: CSAAGTSGDYNEQFF. As DNA, the CDR3 is TGCAGCGCCGCCGGGACTAGCGGAGATTACAATGAGCAGTTCTTC.

The CDR3 bases are TGTGCCACCAGCAGGACAGGAGCCACATCCTACGAGCAGTACTTC. Its translation: CATSRTGATSYEQYF. The chain combines TRBV15 with TRBJ2-7; tentative D call: TRBD1 (6 bases). Deletions cut 3 bases from V and 1 base from J, with 13 bases between. Germline CDR1 reads LNHNV; CDR2 reads YYDKDF (reference sequence). CDR3 length equals 15 residues.

In its sample, this clonotype was seen many times. The chain employs TRBV7-9 and TRBJ2-3; D gene uncertain. CDR1 and CDR2 (germline): SEHNR, FQNEAQ (reference sequence). The germline V and J ends were trimmed by 8 bases and 4 bases, with 16 bases remaining between them. The CDR3 spans 14 residues. CDR3 DNA: TGTGCCAGCCCACCCCTGGGCTTACCAGATACGCAGTATTTT. Translating it yields CASPPLGLPDTQYF.